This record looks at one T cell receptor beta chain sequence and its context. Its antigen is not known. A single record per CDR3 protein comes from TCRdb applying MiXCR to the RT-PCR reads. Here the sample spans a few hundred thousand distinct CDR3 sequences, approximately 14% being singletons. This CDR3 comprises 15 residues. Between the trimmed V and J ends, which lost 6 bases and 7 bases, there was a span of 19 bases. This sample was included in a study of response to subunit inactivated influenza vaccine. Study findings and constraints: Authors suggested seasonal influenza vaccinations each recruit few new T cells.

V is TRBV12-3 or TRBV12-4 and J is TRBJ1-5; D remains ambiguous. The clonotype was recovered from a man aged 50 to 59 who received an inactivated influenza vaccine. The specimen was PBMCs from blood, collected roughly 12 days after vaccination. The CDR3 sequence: CASRRDVGLGQPQHF. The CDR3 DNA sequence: TGTGCCAGCAGGCGGGATGTTGGTCTTGGGCAGCCCCAGCATTTT.